This record concerns one T cell receptor beta chain sequence. This entry comes from a study of control samples from healthy donors and cancer patients. Generated by immunoSEQ multiplex PCR, the TCRdb table keeps only in-frame clones and is missing some. The repertoire holds some 150,000 clones, with 95% to 96% as singletons. Sequencing was performed on blood. The TCR comes from a woman in her 30s in good health.

In DNA form, the CDR3 reads TGTGCCAGCAGCCGGGGGACAGGGGGCGCCTACGAGCAGTACTTC. Residues: CASSRGTGGAYEQYF. The rearrangement joins TRBV3-1 (or the pseudogene TRBV3-2) to TRBJ2-7; TRBD1 matches 12 bases. V lost 4 bases and J lost 2; bases outside the gene matches: 3. The CDR3 is 15 amino acids. Germline V gene sequence: CDR1 LGHDT, CDR2 YNNKEL (reference sequence).